These T cell receptor beta chains were read from a single sample in a study of blood T cell repertoires in COVID-19. Profiled with immunoSEQ multiplex PCR; TCRdb holds only in-frame clones, not every one. The top ten hold roughly 18% of the sample, which has about 110,000 clones, around four fifths seen once. The sample comprised peripheral blood. The receptors here all came from a woman in her sixties with acute or convalescent COVID-19. The CDR3 runs from the conserved cysteine through the conserved F or W. The D gene is left open where the match is weak. Only some rows state a clone size, as once, few, many or a class for expanded clones.

D: TRBD2
size: .
V: TRBV29-1
J: TRBJ2-1
CDR3: CSVLAGSSYNEQFF
DNA: TGCAGCGTATTAGCGGGAAGCTCCTACAATGAGCAGTTCTTC

D: .
size: .
V: TRBV19
J: TRBJ2-1
CDR3: CASSSSMVEQFF
DNA: TGTGCCAGTAGTTCATCTATGGTTGAGCAGTTCTTC

D: TRBD1
size: .
V: TRBV4-1
J: TRBJ2-1
CDR3: CASSRETGPYNEQFF
DNA: TGCGCCAGCAGCCGAGAGACAGGGCCCTACAATGAGCAGTTCTTC

D: TRBD1
size: once
V: TRBV6-5
J: TRBJ2-5
CDR3: CASRTGLPETQYF
DNA: TGTGCCAGCAGGACAGGGCTGCCGGAGACCCAGTACTTC

D: .
size: .
V: TRBV12-3/TRBV12-4
J: TRBJ1-1
CDR3: CASSLSGREAFF
DNA: TGTGCCAGCAGTTTATCGGGGAGGGAAGCTTTCTTT

D: .
size: .
V: TRBV28
J: TRBJ2-2
CDR3: CASRSGRRAGELFF
DNA: TGTGCCAGCAGGTCTGGGCGGAGGGCGGGGGAGCTGTTTTTT

D: TRBD1
size: once
V: TRBV25-1
J: TRBJ1-3
CDR3: CASSSRWGQGGGNTIYF
DNA: TGTGCCAGCAGTTCACGGTGGGGACAGGGAGGAGGAAACACCATATATTTT

D: .
size: .
V: TRBV7-9
J: TRBJ2-4
CDR3: CASSQGQGGIQYF
DNA: TGTGCCAGCAGCCAGGGGCAGGGTGGCATTCAGTACTTC

D: TRBD2
size: .
V: TRBV27
J: TRBJ2-7
CDR3: CASSQRLAPYEQYF
DNA: TGTGCCAGCAGTCAGAGACTAGCGCCCTACGAGCAGTACTTC

D: TRBD2
size: .
V: TRBV15
J: TRBJ2-1
CDR3: CATSRGAGGQTTTYNEQFF
DNA: TGTGCCACCAGCAGGGGCGCGGGAGGGCAAACTACAACCTACAATGAGCAGTTCTTC

D: .
size: .
V: TRBV7-3
J: TRBJ1-5
CDR3: CASSVSSNQPQHF
DNA: TGTGCCAGCAGTGTTAGTAGCAATCAGCCCCAGCATTTT

D: .
size: .
V: TRBV19
J: TRBJ2-5
CDR3: CASTTFPTGTQYF
DNA: TGTGCCAGCACTACATTCCCCACCGGGACCCAGTACTTC

D: .
size: .
V: TRBV19
J: TRBJ1-2
CDR3: CASSIGGGIGYTF
DNA: TGTGCCAGTAGTATAGGGGGCGGCATTGGCTACACCTTC

D: .
size: .
V: TRBV19
J: TRBJ1-3
CDR3: CASTPWAIGSSGNTIYF
DNA: TGTGCCAGTACCCCCTGGGCGATCGGGAGCTCTGGAAACACCATATATTTT

D: .
size: .
V: TRBV12-2
J: TRBJ1-5
CDR3: CASRYRVFQPQHF
DNA: TGTGCAAGTCGCTACAGGGTTTTTCAGCCCCAGCATTTT

D: .
size: .
V: TRBV24-1
J: TRBJ2-1
CDR3: CATSSPRSYNEQFF
DNA: TGTGCCACCAGCTCCCCCAGGTCCTACAATGAGCAGTTCTTC

D: .
size: .
V: TRBV5-1
J: TRBJ2-2
CDR3: CASSFAGNTGELFF
DNA: TGCGCCAGCAGCTTCGCGGGGAACACCGGGGAGCTGTTTTTT

D: .
size: .
V: TRBV5-6
J: TRBJ1-6
CDR3: CASSLRGALGSPLHF
DNA: TGTGCCAGCAGCTTGCGGGGGGCTTTAGGATCACCCCTCCACTTT

D: .
size: .
V: TRBV30
J: TRBJ1-1
CDR3: CAWAPGVNTEAFF
DNA: TGTGCCTGGGCCCCCGGGGTAAACACTGAAGCTTTCTTT

D: .
size: .
V: TRBV24-1
J: TRBJ1-2
CDR3: CATADSLYGYTF
DNA: TGTGCCACAGCCGACAGCCTCTATGGCTACACCTTC

D: .
size: .
V: TRBV3-1/TRBV3-2
J: TRBJ1-4
CDR3: CASSQDAAGVVNTF
DNA: TGTGCCAGCAGCCAAGATGCGGCAGGGGTGGTCAACACTTTT

D: TRBD2
size: .
V: TRBV2
J: TRBJ2-2
CDR3: CASNAIPGLAGKNTGELFF
DNA: TGTGCCAGCAACGCTATTCCGGGACTAGCGGGGAAGAACACCGGGGAGCTGTTTTTT

D: .
size: .
V: TRBV3-1/TRBV3-2
J: TRBJ2-3
CDR3: CASSWAAADTQYF
DNA: TGTGCCAGCAGCTGGGCAGCGGCAGATACGCAGTATTTT

D: .
size: once
V: TRBV29-1
J: TRBJ1-1
CDR3: CSVLISFGGGRAFF
DNA: TGCAGCGTCCTTATAAGCTTTGGGGGCGGGCGGGCTTTCTTT

D: .
size: .
V: TRBV4-1
J: TRBJ1-5
CDR3: CASSQEELLNQPQHF
DNA: TGCGCCAGCAGCCAAGAAGAGCTTCTAAATCAGCCCCAGCATTTT

D: .
size: few
V: TRBV11-2
J: TRBJ1-2
CDR3: CASSSLRGSRYGYTF
DNA: TGTGCCAGCAGCTCACTCAGGGGTTCGAGGTATGGCTACACCTTC

D: .
size: .
V: TRBV30
J: TRBJ2-7
CDR3: CAWSASTYEQYF
DNA: TGTGCCTGGAGTGCTTCTACCTACGAGCAGTACTTC

D: TRBD1
size: .
V: TRBV7-9
J: TRBJ1-1
CDR3: CASSPPQGATEAFF
DNA: TGTGCCAGCAGCCCCCCCCAGGGGGCCACTGAAGCTTTCTTT

D: .
size: .
V: TRBV20-1
J: TRBJ2-7
CDR3: CSAIDRWEQYF
DNA: TGCAGTGCGATCGATCGGTGGGAGCAGTACTTC

D: TRBD2
size: .
V: TRBV27
J: TRBJ2-5
CDR3: CASSRKWTSGRSYQETQYF
DNA: TGTGCCAGCAGTCGAAAATGGACTAGCGGGAGGTCGTACCAAGAGACCCAGTACTTC

D: .
size: .
V: TRBV28
J: TRBJ1-3
CDR3: CASSTRRSGNTIYF
DNA: TGTGCCAGCAGTACTAGACGCTCTGGAAACACCATATATTTT

D: TRBD1
size: .
V: TRBV28
J: TRBJ1-2
CDR3: CASRAGQIYGYTF
DNA: TGTGCCAGCAGGGCGGGACAGATCTATGGCTACACCTTC

D: TRBD2
size: .
V: TRBV5-1
J: TRBJ2-3
CDR3: CASSLVAGSTDTQYF
DNA: TGCGCCAGCAGCTTGGTAGCGGGGTCCACAGATACGCAGTATTTT

D: .
size: .
V: TRBV28
J: TRBJ1-2
CDR3: CASSLGEGLGKGRRGKYGYTF
DNA: TGTGCCAGCAGTTTAGGTGAAGGATTGGGGAAAGGGAGACGGGGAAAGTATGGCTACACCTTC

D: .
size: .
V: TRBV7-2
J: TRBJ2-3
CDR3: CASSFTGSTDTQYF
DNA: TGTGCCAGCAGCTTTACAGGGAGCACAGATACGCAGTATTTT

D: TRBD1
size: .
V: TRBV2
J: TRBJ1-1
CDR3: CASSGTGGTFF
DNA: TGTGCCAGCAGCGGGACAGGGGGGACTTTCTTT

D: .
size: .
V: TRBV30
J: TRBJ1-1
CDR3: CAWTITHGSEAFF
DNA: TGTGCCTGGACGATAACCCACGGGTCTGAAGCTTTCTTT

D: .
size: .
V: TRBV5-1
J: TRBJ1-1
CDR3: CASSREGGNTEAFF
DNA: TGCGCCAGCAGCCGAGAGGGCGGGAACACTGAAGCTTTCTTT

D: .
size: .
V: TRBV28
J: TRBJ1-1
CDR3: CASSTPGTRYTEAFF
DNA: TGTGCCAGCAGTACTCCCGGGACTCGGTACACTGAAGCTTTCTTT

D: TRBD1
size: .
V: TRBV25-1
J: TRBJ2-2
CDR3: CATGTGGFTGELFF
DNA: TGTGCCACCGGGACAGGCGGGTTCACCGGGGAGCTGTTTTTT

D: .
size: .
V: TRBV11-2
J: TRBJ2-1
CDR3: CASSLARGTNEQFF
DNA: TGTGCCAGCAGCTTAGCTAGGGGAACCAATGAGCAGTTCTTC

D: TRBD1
size: .
V: TRBV27
J: TRBJ1-1
CDR3: CASSQQGASLAAFF
DNA: TGTGCCAGCAGTCAACAGGGGGCCAGCTTGGCAGCTTTCTTT

D: .
size: .
V: TRBV4-3
J: TRBJ1-1
CDR3: CASSQGESGSRTEAFF
DNA: TGCGCCAGCAGCCAAGGAGAGTCCGGGAGCCGCACTGAAGCTTTCTTT

D: .
size: .
V: TRBV3-1/TRBV3-2
J: TRBJ2-2
CDR3: CASSQGGVGELFF
DNA: TGTGCCAGCAGCCAGGGGGGAGTCGGGGAGCTGTTTTTT

D: .
size: .
V: TRBV18
J: TRBJ2-3
CDR3: CASSPSTLSTDTQYF
DNA: TGTGCCAGCTCACCGTCAACTCTCAGCACAGATACGCAGTATTTT

D: TRBD1
size: .
V: TRBV28
J: TRBJ1-2
CDR3: CASSPQQGVYGYTF
DNA: TGTGCCAGCAGTCCCCAACAGGGGGTCTATGGCTACACCTTC

D: .
size: .
V: TRBV19
J: TRBJ1-2
CDR3: CASSMARTGSGGYTF
DNA: TGTGCCAGTAGTATGGCCCGGACGGGGAGCGGGGGCTACACCTTC

D: .
size: .
V: TRBV30
J: TRBJ1-5
CDR3: CAWRDSYNQPQHF
DNA: TGTGCCTGGAGAGACAGTTATAATCAGCCCCAGCATTTT

D: TRBD2
size: few
V: TRBV7-2
J: TRBJ2-7
CDR3: CASSSNGLVYEQYF
DNA: TGTGCCAGCAGCTCAAACGGACTAGTCTACGAGCAGTACTTC

D: TRBD1
size: .
V: TRBV18
J: TRBJ1-6
CDR3: CASSPGQVDNSPLHF
DNA: TGTGCCAGCTCACCGGGACAGGTTGATAATTCACCCCTCCACTTT

D: TRBD2
size: once
V: TRBV9
J: TRBJ2-3
CDR3: CASSVLAGGTDTQYF
DNA: TGTGCCAGCAGCGTTCTAGCGGGGGGCACAGATACGCAGTATTTT

D: .
size: .
V: TRBV5-1
J: TRBJ2-7
CDR3: CASSLGGGDEQYF
DNA: TGCGCCAGCAGCTTGGGGGGAGGCGACGAGCAGTACTTC

D: .
size: .
V: TRBV6-5
J: TRBJ2-7
CDR3: CATAYQAGAYEQYF
DNA: TGTGCCACAGCGTACCAGGCAGGGGCCTACGAGCAGTACTTC

D: TRBD2
size: .
V: TRBV6-6
J: TRBJ2-1
CDR3: CASSGTTGTSGEQFF
DNA: TGTGCCAGCAGTGGCACGACTGGGACTAGCGGGGAGCAGTTCTTC

D: .
size: .
V: TRBV28
J: TRBJ1-1
CDR3: CASDSANTEAFF
DNA: TGTGCCAGCGACTCAGCAAACACTGAAGCTTTCTTT

D: .
size: .
V: TRBV10-2
J: TRBJ1-5
CDR3: CASSGDHGRDQPQHF
DNA: TGCGCCAGTAGCGGGGACCACGGGCGGGATCAGCCCCAGCATTTT

D: .
size: few
V: TRBV7-8
J: TRBJ2-6
CDR3: CASSLGLSGANVLTF
DNA: TGTGCCAGCAGCTTAGGACTCTCTGGGGCCAACGTCCTGACTTTC